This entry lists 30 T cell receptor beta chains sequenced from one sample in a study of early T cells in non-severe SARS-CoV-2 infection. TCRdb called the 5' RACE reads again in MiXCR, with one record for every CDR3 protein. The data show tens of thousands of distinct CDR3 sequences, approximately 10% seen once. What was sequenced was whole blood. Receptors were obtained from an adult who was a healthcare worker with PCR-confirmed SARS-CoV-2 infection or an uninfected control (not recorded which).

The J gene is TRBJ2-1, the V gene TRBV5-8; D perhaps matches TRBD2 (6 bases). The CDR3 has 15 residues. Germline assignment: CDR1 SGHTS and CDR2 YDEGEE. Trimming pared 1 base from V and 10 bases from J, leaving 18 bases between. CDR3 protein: CASSLNGGAVKEQFF. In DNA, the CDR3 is TGTGCCAGCAGCTTGAACGGAGGGGCGGTTAAAGAGCAGTTCTTC. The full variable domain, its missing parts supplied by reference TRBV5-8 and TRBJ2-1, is EAGVTQSPTHLIKTRGQQATLRCSPISGHTSVYWYQQALGLGLQFLLWYDEGEERNRGNFPPRFSGRQFPNYSSELNVNALELEDSALYLCASSLNGGAVKEQFFGPGTRLTVL.

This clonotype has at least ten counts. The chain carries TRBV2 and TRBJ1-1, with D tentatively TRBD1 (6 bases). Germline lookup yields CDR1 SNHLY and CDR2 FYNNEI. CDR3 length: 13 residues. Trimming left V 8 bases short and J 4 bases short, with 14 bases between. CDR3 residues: CASHTGWGTEAFF. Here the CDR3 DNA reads TGTGCCAGCCATACAGGGTGGGGCACTGAAGCTTTCTTT.

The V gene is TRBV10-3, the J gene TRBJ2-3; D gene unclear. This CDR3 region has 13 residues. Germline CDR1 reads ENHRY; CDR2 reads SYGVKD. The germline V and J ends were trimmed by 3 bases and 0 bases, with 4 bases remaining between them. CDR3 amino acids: CAISETSTDTQYF. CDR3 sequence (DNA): TGTGCCATCAGTGAAACTAGCACAGATACGCAGTATTTT.

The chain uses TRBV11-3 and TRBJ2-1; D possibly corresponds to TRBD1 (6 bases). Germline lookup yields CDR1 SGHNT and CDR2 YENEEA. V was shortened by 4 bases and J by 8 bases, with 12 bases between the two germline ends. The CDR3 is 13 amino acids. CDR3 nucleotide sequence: TGTGCCAGCAGCTCGTTACAGGGCCATGAGCAGTTCTTC. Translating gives CASSSLQGHEQFF.

The CDR3: CASTVGRNEQYF. DNA of the CDR3: TGTGCCAGCACCGTTGGACGGAACGAGCAGTACTTC. The chain joins TRBV28 to TRBJ2-7; unclear D gene. The CDR3 is 12 residues long. The germline V and J ends were trimmed by 7 bases and 5 bases, with 12 bases remaining between them. The V gene's germline CDR1 is MDHEN and CDR2 SYDVKM.

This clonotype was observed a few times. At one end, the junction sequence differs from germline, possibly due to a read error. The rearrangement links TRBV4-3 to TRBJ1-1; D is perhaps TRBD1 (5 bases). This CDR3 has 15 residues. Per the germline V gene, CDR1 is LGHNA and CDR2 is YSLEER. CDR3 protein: CASSQEGGAGTEAFF. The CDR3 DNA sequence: TGCGCCAGCAGCCAAGAGGGGGGAGCAGGTACTGAAGCTTTCTTC.

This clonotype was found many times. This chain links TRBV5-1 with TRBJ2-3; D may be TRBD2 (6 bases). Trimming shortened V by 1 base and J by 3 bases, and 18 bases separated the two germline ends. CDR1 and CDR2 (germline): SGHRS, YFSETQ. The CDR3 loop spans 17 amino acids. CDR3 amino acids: CASSLMDYREVTDTQYF. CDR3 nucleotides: TGCGCCAGCAGCTTGATGGACTACCGAGAAGTTACAGATACGCAGTATTTT.

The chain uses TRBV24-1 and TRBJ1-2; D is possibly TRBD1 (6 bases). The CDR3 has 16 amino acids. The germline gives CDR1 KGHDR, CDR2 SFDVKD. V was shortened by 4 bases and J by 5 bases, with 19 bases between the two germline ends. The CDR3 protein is CATSERSLQGEYGYTF. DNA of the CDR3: TGTGCCACCAGTGAGCGCAGTTTACAGGGCGAGTATGGCTACACCTTC.

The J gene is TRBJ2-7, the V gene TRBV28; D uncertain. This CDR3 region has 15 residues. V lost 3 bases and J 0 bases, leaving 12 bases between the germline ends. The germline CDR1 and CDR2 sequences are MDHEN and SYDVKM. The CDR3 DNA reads TGTGCCAGCAGTTTGAATACCTTGAGCTCCTACGAGCAGTACTTC. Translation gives CASSLNTLSSYEQYF. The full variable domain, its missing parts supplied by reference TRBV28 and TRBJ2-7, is DVKVTQSSRYLVKRTGEKVFLECVQDMDHENMFWYRQDPGLGLRLIYFSYDVKMKEKGDIPEGYSVSREKKERFSLILESASTNQTSMYLCASSLNTLSSYEQYFGPGTRLTVT.

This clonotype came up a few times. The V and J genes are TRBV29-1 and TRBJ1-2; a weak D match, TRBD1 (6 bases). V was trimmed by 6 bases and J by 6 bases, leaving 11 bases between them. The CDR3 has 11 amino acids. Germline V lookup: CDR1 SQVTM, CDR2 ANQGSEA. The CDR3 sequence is CSVEQGHGYTF. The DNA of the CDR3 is TGCAGCGTGGAACAGGGCCATGGCTACACCTTC.

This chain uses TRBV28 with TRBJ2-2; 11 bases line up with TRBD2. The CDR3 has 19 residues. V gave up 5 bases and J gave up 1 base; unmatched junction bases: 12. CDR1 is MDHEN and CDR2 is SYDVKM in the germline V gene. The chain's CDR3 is CASSGGPGTSGLNTGELFF. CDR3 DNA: TGTGCCAGCAGTGGTGGACCTGGGACTAGCGGTTTGAACACCGGGGAGCTGTTTTTT. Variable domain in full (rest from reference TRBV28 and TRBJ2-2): DVKVTQSSRYLVKRTGEKVFLECVQDMDHENMFWYRQDPGLGLRLIYFSYDVKMKEKGDIPEGYSVSREKKERFSLILESASTNQTSMYLCASSGGPGTSGLNTGELFFGEGSRLTVL.

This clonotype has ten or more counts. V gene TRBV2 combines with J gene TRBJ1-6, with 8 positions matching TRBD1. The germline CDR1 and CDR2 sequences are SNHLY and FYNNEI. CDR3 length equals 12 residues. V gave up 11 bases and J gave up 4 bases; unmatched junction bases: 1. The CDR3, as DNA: TGTGCCCAGGGGGCGTATAATTCACCCCTCCACTTT. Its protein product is CAQGAYNSPLHF.

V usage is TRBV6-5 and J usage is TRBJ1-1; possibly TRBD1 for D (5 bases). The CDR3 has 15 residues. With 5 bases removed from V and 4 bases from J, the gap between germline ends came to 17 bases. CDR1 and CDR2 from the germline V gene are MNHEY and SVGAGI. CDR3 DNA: TGTGCCAGCAGTACCGACGCTGACAGAGTCACTGAAGCTTTCTTT. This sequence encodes CASSTDADRVTEAFF.

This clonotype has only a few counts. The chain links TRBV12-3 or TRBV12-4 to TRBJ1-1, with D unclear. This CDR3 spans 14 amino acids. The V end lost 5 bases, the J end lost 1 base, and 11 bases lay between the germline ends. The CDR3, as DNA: TGTGCCAGCAGTCGGGAGGCACCGAACACTGAAGCTTTCTTT. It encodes CASSREAPNTEAFF.

The CDR3 nucleotides are TGTGCCAGCAGTGACAGAAGGAAGAACACTGAAGCTTTCTTT. Its translation is CASSDRRKNTEAFF. The rearrangement joins TRBV6-1 to TRBJ1-1, with D hard to call. Germline CDR1 and CDR2: MNHNS and SASEGT. V was shortened by 3 bases and J by 1 base, with 9 bases between the two germline ends. CDR3 size: 14 residues.

The CDR3 protein is CASSQGNTGELFF. CDR3 coding DNA: TGTGCCAGCAGCCAAGGGAACACCGGGGAGCTGTTTTTT. The chain is built from TRBV4-2 and TRBJ2-2; no clear D gene. V was trimmed by 1 base and J by 1 base, leaving 1 base between them. The CDR3 runs 13 residues. The germline V gene has CDR1 LGHNA and CDR2 YNFKEQ.

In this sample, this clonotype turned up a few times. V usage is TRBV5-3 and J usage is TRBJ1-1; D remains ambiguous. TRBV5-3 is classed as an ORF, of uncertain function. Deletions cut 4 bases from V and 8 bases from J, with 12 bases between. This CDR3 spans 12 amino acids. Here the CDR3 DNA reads TGTGCCAGAAGCGGAACCTCCAGGGAAGCTTTCTTT. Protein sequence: CARSGTSREAFF.

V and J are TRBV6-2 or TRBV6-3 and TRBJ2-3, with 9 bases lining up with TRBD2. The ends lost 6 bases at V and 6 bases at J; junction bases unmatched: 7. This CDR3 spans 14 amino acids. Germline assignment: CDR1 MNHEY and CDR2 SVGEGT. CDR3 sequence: CASRLGLASDTQYF. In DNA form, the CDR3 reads TGTGCCAGCAGGTTGGGACTAGCTTCGGATACGCAGTATTTT.

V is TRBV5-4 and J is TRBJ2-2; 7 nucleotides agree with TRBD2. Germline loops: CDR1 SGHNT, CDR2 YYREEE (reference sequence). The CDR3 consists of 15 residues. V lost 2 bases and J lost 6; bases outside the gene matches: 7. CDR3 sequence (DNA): TGTGCCAGCAGCTTCGTCGCGGGAGAATCCGGGGAGCTGTTTTTT. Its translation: CASSFVAGESGELFF.

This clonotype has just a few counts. The CDR3 DNA reads as TGTGCCAGCAGCCAAGGGTTGGGGGTATCGGGTACTGAAGCTTTCTTT. It codes for CASSQGLGVSGTEAFF. The gene calls are TRBV3-1 and TRBJ1-1; tentative D call: TRBD1 (5 bases). The CDR3 is made up of 16 amino acids. Trimming stripped 1 base from V and 5 bases from J, with 17 bases between. Germline CDR1 LGHDT, CDR2 YNNKEL (reference sequence).

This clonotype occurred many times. The CDR3 spells CASSLIGRGNQPQHF. The CDR3, as DNA: TGTGCCAGCAGTTTAATCGGCAGGGGGAATCAGCCCCAGCATTTT. The chain recombines TRBV28 with TRBJ1-5, with TRBD1 identical over 7 bases. The V gene's germline CDR1 is MDHEN and CDR2 SYDVKM. This CDR3 is 15 amino acids long. Trimming removed 2 bases from V and 4 bases from J; junction bases left unmatched: 5.

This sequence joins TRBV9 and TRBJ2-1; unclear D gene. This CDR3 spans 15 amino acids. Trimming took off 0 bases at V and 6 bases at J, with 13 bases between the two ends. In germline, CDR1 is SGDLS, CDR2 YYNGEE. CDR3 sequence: CASSVVVGVGNEQFF. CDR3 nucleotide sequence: TGTGCCAGCAGCGTAGTGGTGGGTGTGGGCAATGAGCAGTTCTTC. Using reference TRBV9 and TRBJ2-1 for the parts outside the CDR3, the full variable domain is DSGVTQTPKHLITATGQRVTLRCSPRSGDLSVYWYQQSLDQGLQFLIQYYNGEERAKGNILERFSAQQFPDLHSELNLSSLELGDSALYFCASSVVVGVGNEQFFGPGTRLTVL.

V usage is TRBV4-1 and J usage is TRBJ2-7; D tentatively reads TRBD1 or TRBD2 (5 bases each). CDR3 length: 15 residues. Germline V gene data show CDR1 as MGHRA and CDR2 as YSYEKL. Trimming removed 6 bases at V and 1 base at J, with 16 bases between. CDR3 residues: CASSRGAEESYEQYF. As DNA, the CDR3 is TGCGCCAGCAGTCGGGGCGCGGAGGAGTCCTACGAGCAGTACTTC.

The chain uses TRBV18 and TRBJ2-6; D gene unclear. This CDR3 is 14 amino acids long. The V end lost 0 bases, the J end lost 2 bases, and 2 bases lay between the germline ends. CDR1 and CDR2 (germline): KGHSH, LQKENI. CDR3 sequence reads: CASSPPAGANVLTF. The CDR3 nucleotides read TGTGCCAGCTCACCACCGGCTGGGGCCAACGTCCTGACTTTC.

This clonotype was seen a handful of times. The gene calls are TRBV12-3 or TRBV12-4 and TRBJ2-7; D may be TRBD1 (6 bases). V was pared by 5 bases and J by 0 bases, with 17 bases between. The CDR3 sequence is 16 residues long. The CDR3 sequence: CASSPGTRKSSYEQYF. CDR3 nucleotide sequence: TGTGCCAGCAGTCCCGGGACAAGGAAGAGCTCCTACGAGCAGTACTTC.

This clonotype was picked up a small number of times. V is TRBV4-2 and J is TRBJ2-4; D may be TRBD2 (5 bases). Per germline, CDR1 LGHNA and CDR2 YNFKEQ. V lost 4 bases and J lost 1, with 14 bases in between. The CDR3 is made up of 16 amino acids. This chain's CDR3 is CASSPTLASAKNIQYF. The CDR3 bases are TGTGCCAGCAGCCCTACGCTAGCTTCTGCCAAAAACATTCAGTACTTC.

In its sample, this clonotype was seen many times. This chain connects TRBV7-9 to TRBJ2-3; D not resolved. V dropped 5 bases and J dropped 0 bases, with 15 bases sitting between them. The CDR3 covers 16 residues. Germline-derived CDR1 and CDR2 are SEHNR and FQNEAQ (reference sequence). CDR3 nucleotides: TGTGCCAGCAGCCACGGTGGCGCTGCAAGCACAGATACGCAGTATTTT. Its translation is CASSHGGAASTDTQYF.

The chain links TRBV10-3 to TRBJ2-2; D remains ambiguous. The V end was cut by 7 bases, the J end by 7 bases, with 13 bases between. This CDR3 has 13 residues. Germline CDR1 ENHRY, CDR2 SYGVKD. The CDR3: CAINRREDGELFF. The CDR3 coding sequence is TGTGCCATCAACCGTAGAGAGGACGGGGAGCTGTTTTTT.

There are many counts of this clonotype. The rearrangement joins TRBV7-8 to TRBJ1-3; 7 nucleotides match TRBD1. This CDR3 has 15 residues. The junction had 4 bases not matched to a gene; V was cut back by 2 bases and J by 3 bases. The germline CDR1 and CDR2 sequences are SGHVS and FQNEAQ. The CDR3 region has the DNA TGTGCCAGCAGCTTAACAGGGGTTATTGGAAACACCATATATTTT. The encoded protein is CASSLTGVIGNTIYF.

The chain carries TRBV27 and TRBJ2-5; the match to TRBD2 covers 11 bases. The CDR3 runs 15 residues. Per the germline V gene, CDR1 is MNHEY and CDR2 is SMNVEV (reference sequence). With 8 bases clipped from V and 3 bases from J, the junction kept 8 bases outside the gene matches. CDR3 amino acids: CASGQSTSGKETQYF. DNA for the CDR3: TGTGCCAGCGGGCAGTCGACTAGCGGGAAAGAGACCCAGTACTTC.